This T cell receptor beta chain was found in a study of cytomegalovirus exposure and HLA in healthy donors. A multiplex PCR was run with 60 Vbeta primers and 13 Jbeta primers. The table came from immunoSEQ multiplex PCR; TCRdb's copy has only in-frame clones and leaves some out. The data contain 150,000 to 200,000 clones, around 80% of them singletons. V was shortened by 6 bases and J by 6 bases, with 11 bases between the two germline ends. Germline-derived CDR1 and CDR2 are MNHEY and SVGAGI. There are 12 residues in the CDR3. All the people who gave samples were healthy bone marrow donors. J is TRBJ2-5 and V is TRBV6-5; D is possibly TRBD1 (6 bases). Sequenced: PBMCs. This TCR was sampled from a male donor in good health and CMV-seronegative. CDR3: CASSIQGKTQYF. CDR3 in DNA: TGTGCCAGCAGCATACAGGGAAAGACCCAGTACTTC.